This T cell receptor (beta chain) appears in the sequencing data of a study of T cell changes during pregnancy in multiple sclerosis. Libraries were prepared by immunoSEQ multiplex PCR; TCRdb keeps only in-frame clonotypes and omits some of them. Among nearly 80,000 clones listed, approximately 90% were seen once. The sequenced sample was CD4+ T cells from peripheral blood mononuclear cells, obtained before pregnancy. This TCR derives from a female donor with multiple sclerosis, enrolled in a pregnancy study.

DNA for the CDR3: TGCGCCAGCAGCTGGAGGGGGCGGCAGGACTCCTACGAGCAGTACTTC. It specifies CASSWRGRQDSYEQYF. The V and J genes are TRBV5-1 and TRBJ2-7; possible D gene TRBD1, 7 bases. V was clipped by 3 bases and J by 0 bases, with 16 bases between them. From germline, CDR1 is SGHRS and CDR2 YFSETQ. The CDR3 runs to 16 residues. Combining the CDR3 with reference TRBV5-1 and TRBJ2-7 gives the whole variable domain KAGVTQTPRYLIKTRGQQVTLSCSPISGHRSVSWYQQTPGQGLQFLFEYFSETQRNKGNFPGRFSGRQFSNSRSEMNVSTLELGDSALYLCASSWRGRQDSYEQYFGPGTRLTVT.